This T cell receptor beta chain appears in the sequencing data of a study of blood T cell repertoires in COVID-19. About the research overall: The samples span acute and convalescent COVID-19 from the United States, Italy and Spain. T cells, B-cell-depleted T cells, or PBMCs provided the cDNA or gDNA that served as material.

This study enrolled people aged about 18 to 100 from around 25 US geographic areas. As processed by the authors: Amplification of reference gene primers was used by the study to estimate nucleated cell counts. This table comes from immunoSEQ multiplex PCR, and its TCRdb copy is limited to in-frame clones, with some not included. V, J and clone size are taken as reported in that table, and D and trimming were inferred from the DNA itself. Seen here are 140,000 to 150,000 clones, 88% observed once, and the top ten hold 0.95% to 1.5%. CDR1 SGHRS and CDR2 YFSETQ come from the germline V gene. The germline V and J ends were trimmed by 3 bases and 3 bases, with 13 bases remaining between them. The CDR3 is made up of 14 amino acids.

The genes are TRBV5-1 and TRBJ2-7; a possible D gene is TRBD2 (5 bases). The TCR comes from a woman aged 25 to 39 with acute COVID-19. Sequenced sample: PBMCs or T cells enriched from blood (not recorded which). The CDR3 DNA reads TGCGCCAGCAGCTCAACGTCGGGGAACTACGAGCAGTACTTC. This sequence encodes CASSSTSGNYEQYF.